A selection of T cell receptor beta chains follows, all from one sample in a study of regulatory T cells in long-lasting Graves disease. TCRdb itself ran the multiplex PCR reads through MiXCR, one entry per CDR3 protein. This sample has roughly 420,000 distinct CDR3 sequences; about a sixth occur once, and the top ten carry around a tenth. The same sample was also used in a study of T cells in Graves' hyperthyroidism and ophthalmopathy.

Sequencing used peripheral blood mononuclear cells (PBMCs), obtained at new diagnosis, from a patient treated with antithyroid drugs. The source is a woman aged 30 to 39 with Graves disease. Each CDR3 is given with its conserved first and last residue. The order of the fields is V gene, D gene, J gene, CDR3 length, clone size, CDR3 DNA, CDR3 protein. D genes are given only for firm matches. Only some rows state a clone size, as once, few, many or a class for expanded clones.

v_gene: TRBV6-2/TRBV6-3; d_gene: -; j_gene: TRBJ2-5; len: 17; abundance: many; CDR3nt: TGTGCCAGCAGAACACCTACGGGCGGCCCGGCGACGGAGACCCAGTACTTC; CDR3aa: CASRTPTGGPATETQYF
v_gene: TRBV7-9; d_gene: -; j_gene: TRBJ1-1; len: 14; abundance: many; CDR3nt: TGTGCCAGCAGCTTAGACCCCTCAGGCACTGAAGCTTTCTTT; CDR3aa: CASSLDPSGTEAFF
v_gene: TRBV5-1; d_gene: -; j_gene: TRBJ2-1; len: 14; abundance: -; CDR3nt: TGTGCCAGACTACGTGGCGGGGAGTACAATGAGCAGTTCTTC; CDR3aa: CARLRGGEYNEQFF
v_gene: TRBV7-9; d_gene: -; j_gene: TRBJ2-1; len: 12; abundance: many; CDR3nt: TGTGCCTCACGGGACCGGGGCAATGAGCAGTTCTTC; CDR3aa: CASRDRGNEQFF
v_gene: TRBV14; d_gene: -; j_gene: TRBJ2-5; len: 15; abundance: -; CDR3nt: TGTGCCAGCAGCCAAGATTGGGGATGGCAAGAGACCCAGTACTTC; CDR3aa: CASSQDWGWQETQYF
v_gene: TRBV10-3; d_gene: -; j_gene: TRBJ1-1; len: 13; abundance: few; CDR3nt: TGTGCCATCCGGAATTTCCAGGACACTGAAGCTTTCTTT; CDR3aa: CAIRNFQDTEAFF
v_gene: TRBV27; d_gene: TRBD1; j_gene: TRBJ1-6; len: 13; abundance: -; CDR3nt: TGTGCCAGCAGTTTCGACAGGGATGATCCCCTCCACTTT; CDR3aa: CASSFDRDDPLHF
v_gene: TRBV3-1; d_gene: -; j_gene: TRBJ1-2; len: 13; abundance: few; CDR3nt: TGTGCCAGCAGCCAAGTAGGGATAGATGGCTACACCTTC; CDR3aa: CASSQVGIDGYTF
v_gene: TRBV6-2/TRBV6-3; d_gene: -; j_gene: TRBJ2-4; len: 13; abundance: -; CDR3nt: TGTGCCAGCGGCTGGACAGCCAAAAACATTCAGTACTTC; CDR3aa: CASGWTAKNIQYF
v_gene: TRBV7-8; d_gene: -; j_gene: TRBJ2-3; len: 12; abundance: many; CDR3nt: TGTGCCAGCAGCTTAGCAACCCTCGACAGGTTGTTT; CDR3aa: CASSLATLDRLF
v_gene: TRBV20-1; d_gene: TRBD2; j_gene: TRBJ2-3; len: 16; abundance: many; CDR3nt: TGCAGTGCTAGACTCCCCGGACTAGCGGGAGGGGATACGCAGTATTTT; CDR3aa: CSARLPGLAGGDTQYF
v_gene: TRBV6-1; d_gene: TRBD1; j_gene: TRBJ1-5; len: 15; abundance: many; CDR3nt: TGTGCCAGCATTCCAAGCGGGACAGTCGATCAGCCCCAGCATTTT; CDR3aa: CASIPSGTVDQPQHF
v_gene: TRBV7-2; d_gene: -; j_gene: TRBJ2-3; len: 18; abundance: many; CDR3nt: TGTGCCAGCAGCTTACTTGACCGGTGGGACCCAAAAACCGGGGGGCAGTATTTT; CDR3aa: CASSLLDRWDPKTGGQYF
v_gene: TRBV12-3/TRBV12-4; d_gene: -; j_gene: TRBJ1-1; len: 14; abundance: many; CDR3nt: TGTGCCAGCACCCTAACCGGGGGGTTGGCTGAAGCTTTCTTT; CDR3aa: CASTLTGGLAEAFF
v_gene: TRBV29-1; d_gene: -; j_gene: TRBJ1-5; len: 16; abundance: -; CDR3nt: TGCAGCGTTGAAGTTCCGGGACACCCGGTCGATCAGCCCCAGCATTTT; CDR3aa: CSVEVPGHPVDQPQHF
v_gene: TRBV28; d_gene: -; j_gene: TRBJ2-7; len: 18; abundance: many; CDR3nt: TGTGCCAGCAGTTTACGGTTTTCGGACACCACCAGCTCCTACGAGCAGTACTTC; CDR3aa: CASSLRFSDTTSSYEQYF
v_gene: TRBV11-1; d_gene: -; j_gene: TRBJ2-1; len: 18; abundance: many; CDR3nt: TGTGCCAGCAGCTTTTCCGGGGCGGGTGCCTCGGACCCCGGTGAGCAGTTCTTC; CDR3aa: CASSFSGAGASDPGEQFF
v_gene: TRBV28; d_gene: -; j_gene: TRBJ1-5; len: 13; abundance: few; CDR3nt: TGTGCCAGCAGCTATAATAGCAATCAGCCCCAGCATTTT; CDR3aa: CASSYNSNQPQHF
v_gene: TRBV7-3; d_gene: TRBD1; j_gene: TRBJ2-7; len: 15; abundance: -; CDR3nt: TGTGCCAGCAGCACACATCCGGGACAGGGTATCGAGCAGTACTTC; CDR3aa: CASSTHPGQGIEQYF
v_gene: TRBV27; d_gene: TRBD1; j_gene: TRBJ2-1; len: 16; abundance: medium-sized; CDR3nt: TGTGCCAGCAGTTCAACAGGGGGCTACTCCTACAATGAGCAGTTCTTC; CDR3aa: CASSSTGGYSYNEQFF
v_gene: TRBV4-1; d_gene: -; j_gene: TRBJ1-1; len: 14; abundance: -; CDR3nt: TGCGCCAGCAGCCAAGAGTCGGCGTCCCGAGAAGCTTTCTTT; CDR3aa: CASSQESASREAFF
v_gene: TRBV7-9; d_gene: -; j_gene: TRBJ1-2; len: 16; abundance: few; CDR3nt: TGTGCCAGCAGCTTGATCGGAGCGGGTAACCCCGGGGGCTACACCTTC; CDR3aa: CASSLIGAGNPGGYTF
v_gene: TRBV20-1; d_gene: -; j_gene: TRBJ1-5; len: 11; abundance: many; CDR3nt: TGCAGTGTCGGGGGACAACAGCCCCAGCATTTT; CDR3aa: CSVGGQQPQHF
v_gene: TRBV7-8; d_gene: TRBD2; j_gene: TRBJ2-1; len: 16; abundance: many; CDR3nt: TGTGCCAGCAGCTTAGCGCCTAGCGGCTTCTACAATGAGCAGTTCTTC; CDR3aa: CASSLAPSGFYNEQFF
v_gene: TRBV28; d_gene: TRBD2; j_gene: TRBJ2-2; len: 18; abundance: many; CDR3nt: TGTGCCAGCAGTTTATTTGTCCCGGGACTAGGCCCCACCGGGGAGCTGTTTTTT; CDR3aa: CASSLFVPGLGPTGELFF
v_gene: TRBV12-3/TRBV12-4; d_gene: -; j_gene: TRBJ2-3; len: 14; abundance: few; CDR3nt: TGTGCCAGCACCACCCGGGGGGCCCAAGATACGCAGTATTTT; CDR3aa: CASTTRGAQDTQYF